The clone carrying this TCR beta chain was detected only a few times. Each CDR3 protein gets one entry after TCRdb re-called the 5' RACE reads with MiXCR. The table shows 1.5 million to 2 million distinct CDR3 sequences, with around a third occurring only once. In germline, CDR1 is ENHRY, CDR2 SYGVKD. The CDR3 contains 14 residues. V was trimmed by 4 bases and J by 2 bases, leaving 10 bases between them. The data stem from a study of identical twins. The sequence came from a newborn girl in good health. This chain links TRBV10-3 with TRBJ2-3; D ambiguous. Sequencing input: cord blood. The CDR3 nucleotides read TGTGCCATCAGTGTGGGCGGCTCCACAGATACGCAGTATTTT. It encodes CAISVGGSTDTQYF.